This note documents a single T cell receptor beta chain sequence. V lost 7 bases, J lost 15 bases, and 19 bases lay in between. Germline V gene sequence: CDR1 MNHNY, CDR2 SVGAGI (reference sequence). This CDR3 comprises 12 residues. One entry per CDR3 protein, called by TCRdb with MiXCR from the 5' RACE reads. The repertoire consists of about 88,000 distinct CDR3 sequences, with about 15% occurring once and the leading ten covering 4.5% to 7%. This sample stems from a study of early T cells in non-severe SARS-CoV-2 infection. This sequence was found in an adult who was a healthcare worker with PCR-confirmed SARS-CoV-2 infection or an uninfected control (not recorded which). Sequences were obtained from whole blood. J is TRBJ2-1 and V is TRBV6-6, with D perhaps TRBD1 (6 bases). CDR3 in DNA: TGTGCCAGCACCCTCCTAGGACAGCGAGGGTTCTTC. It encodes CASTLLGQRGFF.